This T cell receptor (beta chain) is from a study of T cell repertoires in cytomegalovirus infection. Study in general: From public TCR beta signatures came an indication of both CMV infection and matching HLA type.

TCRdb re-analysed the reads in MiXCR, keeping a single row per CDR3 protein. The sample contains around 300,000 distinct CDR3 sequences, about 26% of which appear only once. The V gene's germline CDR1 is SGHVS and CDR2 FQNEAQ. The CDR3 covers 16 residues. V lost 0 bases, J lost 4 bases, and 15 bases lay in between. This clonotype was detected ten times or more. Antigen unknown. General study results and limits: HLA-C-restricted CMV clonotypes gave the most frequent clonotype in two of eight donors. Carriage of CMV together with the relevant HLA was identifiable through cumulative public TCR beta family frequency.

The chain is built from TRBV7-8 and TRBJ1-2; maybe TRBD1 (5 bases). The sequence came from a human donor in good health (CMV status not recorded). Some clones in this sample may be carry-over from other donors' samples. The sequenced sample consisted of PBMCs. CDR3 in DNA: TGTGCCAGCAGCTTAGCCCCGGGGGGGGTGAGCTATGGCTACACCTTC. Amino acid sequence: CASSLAPGGVSYGYTF.